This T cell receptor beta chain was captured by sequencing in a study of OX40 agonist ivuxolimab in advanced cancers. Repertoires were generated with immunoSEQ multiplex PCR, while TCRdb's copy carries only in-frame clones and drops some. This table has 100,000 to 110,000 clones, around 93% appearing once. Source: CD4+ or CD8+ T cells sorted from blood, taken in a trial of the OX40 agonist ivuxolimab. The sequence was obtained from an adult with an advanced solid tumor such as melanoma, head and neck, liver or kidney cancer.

In DNA form, the CDR3 reads TGTGCCAGCAGTGAATCTGGAAACACCATATATTTT. It translates to CASSESGNTIYF. The rearrangement uses TRBV2 and TRBJ1-3; D is unclear. This CDR3 has 12 amino acids. Germline CDR1 SNHLY, CDR2 FYNNEI. V dropped 2 bases and J dropped 1 base, with 0 bases sitting between them.